Each of the 26 T cell receptor beta chains below was sequenced from the same sample in a study of cytomegalovirus exposure and HLA in healthy donors. PCR involved 60 Vbeta and 13 Jbeta primers. TCRdb's copy holds only in-frame clones and misses some; the assay was immunoSEQ multiplex PCR. The sample comprises 170,000 or so clones, almost 85% of which are singletons, and around 0.37% rests with the top ten. The sequencing input was PBMCs. Receptors originate from a boy aged 2-15 years in good health and CMV-seronegative.

Here the CDR3 reads CAWSAGPGLADTNEQFF. The CDR3 region has the DNA TGTGCCTGGAGCGCTGGCCCGGGACTAGCGGACACGAATGAGCAGTTCTTC. This chain connects TRBV30 to TRBJ2-1; the match to TRBD2 covers 11 bases. V dropped 3 bases and J dropped 7; count of bases not matched to a gene: 14. The CDR3 is made up of 17 amino acids. CDR1 GTSNPN and CDR2 SVGIG come from the germline V gene (reference sequence).

This chain links TRBV5-1 with TRBJ1-1, with D maybe TRBD1 (6 bases). The CDR3 has 16 residues. Germline CDR1 SGHRS, CDR2 YFSETQ. Between the trimmed V and J ends, which lost 0 bases and 2 bases, there was a span of 14 bases. The CDR3 reads CASSLAGQGLNTEAFF. CDR3 nucleotides: TGCGCCAGCAGCTTGGCAGGTCAGGGGCTTAACACTGAAGCTTTCTTT.

The V gene is TRBV12-5, the J gene TRBJ2-4, with D perhaps TRBD2 (6 bases). The CDR3 consists of 12 residues. V was clipped by 5 bases and J by 13 bases, with 15 bases between them. Germline lookup yields CDR1 LGHNT and CDR2 FRNRAP. In DNA form, the CDR3 reads TGTGCTAGTGGTCCATTCTCGGGAGCACAGTACTTC. This codes for CASGPFSGAQYF.

The chain couples TRBV30 to TRBJ1-2, with 7 positions matching TRBD1. The germline V gene has CDR1 GTSNPN and CDR2 SVGIG (reference sequence). CDR3 length equals 13 residues. The V gene end was trimmed by 5 bases and the J gene end by 2 bases; junction bases not matched to a gene: 5. CDR3 in amino acids: CAWGSGQNYGYTF. In DNA, the CDR3 is TGTGCCTGGGGCTCGGGACAGAACTATGGCTACACCTTC.

The chain couples TRBV5-1 to TRBJ2-2; D is perhaps TRBD1 (5 bases). Trimming took 4 bases from V and 7 from J, leaving 14 bases between them. Germline-derived CDR1 and CDR2 are SGHRS and YFSETQ. The CDR3 spans 14 residues. CDR3 nucleotides: TGCGCCAGCAGCCCGCGGCTAGGGGACGGGGAGCTGTTTTTT. It encodes CASSPRLGDGELFF.

V usage is TRBV7-2 and J usage is TRBJ1-2; D is perhaps TRBD1 (6 bases). Germline assignment: CDR1 SGHTA and CDR2 FQGNSA. CDR3 length: 15 residues. Trimming left V 0 bases short and J 3 bases short, with 11 bases between. Written as DNA, the CDR3 is TGTGCCAGCAGCTTAGCGTTACAGGGCGACTATGGCTACACCTTC. Protein product: CASSLALQGDYGYTF.

This chain connects TRBV6-7 to TRBJ2-5; 7 bases agree with TRBD2. The DNA end favors TRBJ2-7, so the J call may be wrong. TRBV6-7 is classed as an ORF, of uncertain function. This CDR3 contains 15 residues. CDR3 loop: CASSYGGGEGYEQYF. The CDR3 region has the DNA TGTGCCAGCAGTTATGGGGGAGGGGAGGGCTACGAGCAGTACTTC.

The chain has TRBV6-5 and TRBJ1-2, with D possibly TRBD1 on 6 matching bases. This CDR3 contains 15 residues. The V end was cut by 6 bases, the J end by 4 bases, with 18 bases between. Germline loops: CDR1 MNHEY, CDR2 SVGAGI. CDR3 residues: CASRPDRQGFYGYTF. The CDR3 nucleotides are TGTGCCAGCAGGCCAGACAGGCAGGGGTTCTATGGCTACACCTTC.

This chain joins TRBV13 and TRBJ1-1; weak D call: TRBD1 (6 bases). This CDR3 region has 14 residues. V was clipped by 4 bases and J by 1 base, with 10 bases between them. Germline CDR1 and CDR2: PRHDT and FYEKMQ (reference sequence). CDR3 sequence (DNA): TGTGCCAGCAGCTCTCAGACAGGGAACACTGAAGCTTTCTTT. Protein sequence: CASSSQTGNTEAFF. The full variable domain, its missing parts supplied by reference TRBV13 and TRBJ1-1, is AAGVIQSPRHLIKEKRETATLKCYPIPRHDTVYWYQQGPGQDPQFLISFYEKMQSDKGSIPDRFSAQQFSDYHSELNMSSLELGDSALYFCASSSQTGNTEAFFGQGTRLTVV.

V is TRBV28 and J is TRBJ2-3; perhaps TRBD1 as D (5 bases). The CDR3 runs to 14 residues. Germline V gene lookup returns CDR1 MDHEN and CDR2 SYDVKM. V lost 4 bases, J lost 3 bases, and 11 bases lay in between. The CDR3 here is CASSSRDLTDTQYF. The CDR3 DNA is TGTGCCAGCAGTTCCAGGGATTTGACAGATACGCAGTATTTT.

The chain uses TRBV7-9 and TRBJ1-5, with D perhaps TRBD1 (6 bases). The CDR3 contains 15 residues. V was trimmed by 1 base and J by 3 bases, leaving 10 bases between them. Per the germline V gene, CDR1 is SEHNR and CDR2 is FQNEAQ (reference sequence). This chain's CDR3 is CASSLGTGINQPQHF. CDR3 coding DNA: TGTGCCAGCAGCTTAGGCACAGGGATCAATCAGCCCCAGCATTTT.

The genes are TRBV14 and TRBJ1-2; D possibly corresponds to TRBD1 (6 bases). Trimming shortened V by 0 bases and J by 8 bases, and 13 bases separated the two germline ends. The CDR3 contains 14 residues. Germline loops: CDR1 SGHDN, CDR2 FVKESK. CDR3 bases: TGTGCCAGCAGCCAAGACATGGTGCAGGGGGGCTACACCTTC. Its translation: CASSQDMVQGGYTF. Together with reference TRBV14 and TRBJ1-2, the CDR3 gives the full variable domain: EAGVTQFPSHSVIEKGQTVTLRCDPISGHDNLYWYRRVMGKEIKFLLHFVKESKQDESGMPNNRFLAERTGGTYSTLKVQPAELEDSGVYFCASSQDMVQGGYTFGSGTRLTVV.

The rearrangement uses TRBV6-6 and TRBJ1-1, with D possibly matching TRBD1 (5 bases). The V gene lost 0 bases and the J gene lost 0 bases, with 8 bases spanning the gap. The germline gives CDR1 MNHNY, CDR2 SVGAGI (reference sequence). The CDR3 consists of 15 residues. In nucleotides, the CDR3 is TGTGCCAGCAGTTACTCAGGCAGGGTGAACACTGAAGCTTTCTTT. This translates into CASSYSGRVNTEAFF.

The CDR3: CASSARGNYGYTF. CDR3 sequence (DNA): TGTGCCAGCAGCGCGCGAGGGAACTATGGCTACACCTTC. V is TRBV9 and J is TRBJ1-2; D remains unclear. Germline V gives CDR1 SGDLS, CDR2 YYNGEE. V lost 3 bases to trimming and J lost 2 bases, with 8 bases between them. The CDR3 loop spans 13 amino acids. The complete variable domain, with remaining parts taken from reference TRBV9 and TRBJ1-2, reads DSGVTQTPKHLITATGQRVTLRCSPRSGDLSVYWYQQSLDQGLQFLIQYYNGEERAKGNILERFSAQQFPDLHSELNLSSLELGDSALYFCASSARGNYGYTFGSGTRLTVV.

This chain connects TRBV7-9 to TRBJ2-5; a possible D gene is TRBD2 (6 bases). Looked up from germline, CDR1 is SEHNR and CDR2 is FQNEAQ (reference sequence). The CDR3 is 14 amino acids. V dropped 4 bases and J dropped 1 base, with 10 bases sitting between them. The CDR3 sequence is CASSSLAAQETQYF. The CDR3 nucleotides read TGTGCCAGCAGCTCATTAGCGGCCCAAGAGACCCAGTACTTC.

The V and J genes are TRBV28 and TRBJ1-3, with D possibly matching TRBD1 (5 bases). CDR1 and CDR2 (germline): MDHEN, SYDVKM. The ends were cut back, 5 bases at V and 2 bases at J, with 16 bases in the middle. This CDR3 spans 16 amino acids. CDR3 in DNA: TGTGCCAGCAGTACCGGGGGTGTAGAGACTGGAAACACCATATATTTT. It translates to CASSTGGVETGNTIYF.

The chain links TRBV19 to TRBJ1-4; weak D call: TRBD1 (5 bases). The CDR3 covers 14 residues. Trimming removed 7 bases at V and 7 bases at J, with 16 bases between. Germline CDR1 LNHDA, CDR2 SQIVND (reference sequence). The CDR3 protein is CASTDKREVEKLFF. CDR3 sequence (DNA): TGTGCCAGTACGGACAAGAGAGAGGTTGAAAAACTGTTTTTT. The entire variable domain, with the rest obtained from reference TRBV19 and TRBJ1-4, is as follows: DGGITQSPKYLFRKEGQNVTLSCEQNLNHDAMYWYRQDPGQGLRLIYYSQIVNDFQKGDIAEGYSVSREKKESFPLTVTSAQKNPTAFYLCASTDKREVEKLFFGSGTQLSVL.

CDR3 coding DNA: TGTGCCACCAGCAGAGCGGGTAATGAGCAGTTCTTC. Amino acids: CATSRAGNEQFF. The chain recombines TRBV15 with TRBJ2-1; D gene ambiguous. The CDR3 spans 12 residues. The germline gives CDR1 LNHNV, CDR2 YYDKDF (reference sequence). The ends were cut back, 1 base at V and 7 bases at J, with 5 bases in the middle.

The chain is built from TRBV2 and TRBJ2-4, with D perhaps TRBD2 (6 bases). The V gene lost 6 bases and the J gene lost 0 bases, with 18 bases spanning the gap. The V gene's germline CDR1 is SNHLY and CDR2 FYNNEI. The CDR3 runs 17 residues. The CDR3: CASSARLLAEAKNIQYF. The CDR3 DNA follows: TGTGCCAGCAGCGCTAGGCTCTTAGCGGAAGCCAAAAACATTCAGTACTTC.

The V call is TRBV2, the J call TRBJ1-4, with D uncertain. Trimming removed 5 bases at V and 7 bases at J, with 17 bases between. The germline V gene has CDR1 SNHLY and CDR2 FYNNEI. The CDR3 is made up of 15 amino acids. CDR3 DNA sequence: TGTGCCAGCAGTAGCGGAAGTGCCCGGGGTGAAAAACTGTTTTTT. Its translation is CASSSGSARGEKLFF.

J is TRBJ1-1 and V is TRBV28, with a tentative D call TRBD1 (5 bases). The CDR3 is 15 residues long. Between the trimmed V and J ends, which lost 7 bases and 3 bases, there was a span of 18 bases. Germline assignment: CDR1 MDHEN and CDR2 SYDVKM. The CDR3 region is CASTRSVVGHTEAFF. Here the CDR3 DNA reads TGTGCCAGCACTCGGAGTGTAGTGGGGCACACTGAAGCTTTCTTT.

This sequence joins TRBV19 and TRBJ2-1, with TRBD1 matching over 8 bases. Trimming took 7 bases from V and 0 from J; bases not matched to a gene: 5. This CDR3 has 15 amino acids. Looked up from germline, CDR1 is LNHDA and CDR2 is SQIVND (reference sequence). The CDR3 bases are TGTGCCAGTAAGCAGGGGGCCAGCTCCTACAATGAGCAGTTCTTC. Encoded protein: CASKQGASSYNEQFF. Full variable domain (rest looked up from reference TRBV19 and TRBJ2-1): DGGITQSPKYLFRKEGQNVTLSCEQNLNHDAMYWYRQDPGQGLRLIYYSQIVNDFQKGDIAEGYSVSREKKESFPLTVTSAQKNPTAFYLCASKQGASSYNEQFFGPGTRLTVL.

The CDR3 spells CASSLGSDNQPQHF. CDR3 DNA sequence: TGTGCCAGCAGCTTAGGCAGCGACAATCAGCCCCAGCATTTT. This sequence joins TRBV7-9 and TRBJ1-5; D not certain. This CDR3 is 14 amino acids long. Trimming removed 1 base from V and 3 bases from J, with 7 bases in between. In germline, CDR1 is SEHNR, CDR2 FQNEAQ (reference sequence).

This clone was seen only once. CDR3 protein: CAGRRGGENYEQYF. DNA of the CDR3: TGTGCCGGCCGGAGAGGGGGCGAAAACTACGAGCAGTACTTC. The genes are TRBV10-3 and TRBJ2-7; 7 bases map to TRBD1. Per the germline V gene, CDR1 is ENHRY and CDR2 is SYGVKD. J gave up 3 bases and V 11 bases, and 13 bases lay outside the gene matches. CDR3 length: 14 residues.

The CDR3 is CASSLRLGSRNEQFF. In DNA, the CDR3 is TGTGCCAGCAGCCTGCGACTAGGCTCCCGGAATGAGCAGTTCTTC. The gene calls are TRBV7-9 and TRBJ2-1, with a tentative D call TRBD2 (6 bases). From germline, CDR1 is SEHNR and CDR2 FQNEAQ (reference sequence). This CDR3 region has 15 residues. V was shortened by 5 bases and J by 7 bases, with 18 bases between the two germline ends.

The chain joins TRBV10-3 to TRBJ1-4, with D hard to call. V lost 3 bases and J lost 5, with 4 bases in between. The CDR3 has 12 amino acids. Germline CDR1 is ENHRY and CDR2 is SYGVKD. The CDR3 DNA reads as TGTGCCATCAGTGACAGAAATGAAAAACTGTTTTTT. Amino acids: CAISDRNEKLFF.